This T cell receptor beta chain is drawn from a study of shared clonotypes between healthy human individuals. On this clone itself: No antigen is known for it.

Source study methods: Because ImmunoSEQ provided only junction sequences with no quality scores, the filtering differed. The method was immunoSEQ multiplex PCR; TCRdb's version includes in-frame clones alone and lacks a portion of them. That table furnishes V, J and clone size, whereas the DNA furnished D and trimming. Here the sample spans some 1,900,000 clones, about 95% being singletons. Study-level points and caveats: Non-shared clonotypes had lower generation probabilities than those shared by all four donors. Some naive CD4 clonotypes, roughly 5%, turned up in common across a few donors.

The V gene lost 7 bases and the J gene lost 0 bases, with 19 bases spanning the gap. In germline, CDR1 is SNHLY, CDR2 FYNNEI. CDR3 size: 18 residues. Naive CD8 cells lacked CD45RO and underwent positive selection for CCR7, leaving out terminally differentiated effector memory CD45RA+ cells. The V call is TRBV2, the J call TRBJ2-6; a possible D gene is TRBD1 (6 bases). Material for sequencing was naive CD8+ T cells sorted from blood. This receptor was taken from a man aged 18 to 35 in good health. The CDR3 sequence is CASTDLGARASGANVLTF. DNA for the CDR3: TGTGCCAGCACCGACCTGGGGGCCAGGGCCTCTGGGGCCAACGTCCTGACTTTC.